This is a list of T cell receptor beta chains from one sample in a study of T cell clones after liver transplantation. Using immunoSEQ multiplex PCR, the repertoire was profiled, and TCRdb retains in-frame clones only, with some absent. The data show tens of thousands of clones, roughly 90% seen once. The source material was CD4+ T cells from blood, sampled before liver transplant. Receptors were obtained from a human donor who received a liver transplant. Both conserved end residues are part of each CDR3. The D gene is left open where the match is weak. Clone size is shown for a subset of rows, as once, few, many or a class of expanded clone.

v_call	clone_size	j_call	d_call	cdr3_nt	cdr3_aa
TRBV2	NA	TRBJ2-7	NA	TGTGCCGTCCGGGACGGCTCCTACGAGCAGTACTTC	CAVRDGSYEQYF
TRBV5-1	NA	TRBJ1-1	NA	TGCGCCAGCAGCTCCGGACAATTGACAGGGAACACTGAAGCTTTCTTT	CASSSGQLTGNTEAFF
TRBV7-8	NA	TRBJ2-3	TRBD1	TGTGCCAGCAGCTTAAGGCTCGGACAGGCCCGTGTTACGCAGTATTTT	CASSLRLGQARVTQYF
TRBV7-2	NA	TRBJ2-2	TRBD2	TGTGCCAGCAGCCTAACCCCTGGCGGGAGAGGTACCGGGGAGCTGTTTTTT	CASSLTPGGRGTGELFF
TRBV11-2	NA	TRBJ2-1	NA	TGTGCCAGCAGCTTAGATGGGGCGGGCCCTTACAATGAGCAGTTCTTC	CASSLDGAGPYNEQFF
TRBV19	NA	TRBJ2-2	NA	TGTGCCAGTAGTGTCGTAGGGACTAACACCGGGGAGCTGTTTTTT	CASSVVGTNTGELFF
TRBV7-6	NA	TRBJ2-7	TRBD2	TGTGCCAGCAGCTTAGGACTAGCGGGAGGGCCAGGGAACGAGCAGTACTTC	CASSLGLAGGPGNEQYF
TRBV10-3	NA	TRBJ2-5	NA	TGTGCCATCAGCGAAGGGGGGGCACAAGAGACCCAGTACTTC	CAISEGGAQETQYF
TRBV28	NA	TRBJ1-5	NA	TGTGCCAGCAGTCCAGCGGTAGGTCAGCCCCAGCATTTT	CASSPAVGQPQHF
TRBV5-4	NA	TRBJ1-1	TRBD1	TGTGCCAGCAGCTTTCCCCTCGGGACAGGGGACACTGAAGCTTTCTTT	CASSFPLGTGDTEAFF
TRBV27	NA	TRBJ1-2	TRBD1	TGTGCCAGCAGTTTTTCGGACAGGGAAGGGTATGGCTACACCTTC	CASSFSDREGYGYTF
TRBV7-2	NA	TRBJ2-1	NA	TGTGCCAGCAGCCCACGGGCCGTGGCGAACAATGAGCAGTTCTTC	CASSPRAVANNEQFF
TRBV5-4	NA	TRBJ2-3	NA	TGTGCCAGCAGCTTGGGGAGGGCTCGCACAGATACGCAGTATTTT	CASSLGRARTDTQYF
TRBV5-1	NA	TRBJ2-5	TRBD2	TGCGCCAGCAGCTCCGGACTAGCGGAGACCCAGTACTTC	CASSSGLAETQYF
TRBV5-1	few	TRBJ2-7	TRBD1	TGCGCCAGCAGCTTGGCCGGACAGGGGGCCTACGAGCAGTACTTC	CASSLAGQGAYEQYF
TRBV2	NA	TRBJ2-5	NA	TGTGCCATAAGTAGTGGGGCTCGGGAGACCCAGTACTTC	CAISSGARETQYF
TRBV21-1	once	TRBJ1-3	NA	TGTGCCAGCACCACCCAGGCCTCTGGAAACACCATATATTTT	CASTTQASGNTIYF
TRBV5-1	once	TRBJ2-7	NA	TGCGCCAGCAGCTTGGCTGGCTCCTACGAGCAGTACTTC	CASSLAGSYEQYF
TRBV27	NA	TRBJ2-3	TRBD2	TGTGCCAGCGGGACTAGCGGGAGTAACGCAGATACGCAGTATTTT	CASGTSGSNADTQYF
TRBV28	NA	TRBJ1-5	NA	TGTGCCAGCAGGGACCCTAGCAATCAGCCCCAGCATTTT	CASRDPSNQPQHF
TRBV7-2	NA	TRBJ1-5	NA	TGTGCCAGCAGCTTTGGGCCACAGGGTTTACGCAATCAGCCCCAGCATTTT	CASSFGPQGLRNQPQHF
TRBV7-6	NA	TRBJ2-5	NA	TGTGCCAGCAGCACCGGGGTTGCCCCGAGCGAGACCCAGTACTTC	CASSTGVAPSETQYF
TRBV18	NA	TRBJ2-3	NA	TGTGCCAGCTCATTGATGCAGGGCTTCGGGACAGATACGCAGTATTTT	CASSLMQGFGTDTQYF
TRBV5-4	NA	TRBJ2-1	TRBD2	TGTGCCAGCAGCCGAATGACTAGCGGGAGACCCGATGAGCAGTTCTTC	CASSRMTSGRPDEQFF
TRBV28	once	TRBJ1-5	NA	TGTGCCAGCAGTTTAAGTGACAGACGGAGTCAGCCCCAGCATTTT	CASSLSDRRSQPQHF
TRBV19	NA	TRBJ1-2	NA	TGTGCCAGTAGTATTAGTTCAGGAGCGTACTATGGCTACACCTTC	CASSISSGAYYGYTF
TRBV19	NA	TRBJ1-2	TRBD1	TGTGCCAGTACTGAACTTACCGGGACAGGGGGCTATGGCTACACCTTC	CASTELTGTGGYGYTF
TRBV19	NA	TRBJ2-2	TRBD2	TGTGCCAGTAGTACCTCCGGGACTACCGTCGGGGAGCTGTTTTTT	CASSTSGTTVGELFF
TRBV5-1	NA	TRBJ2-3	TRBD2	TGCGCCAGCAGCTTGGCCGGACTAGCGGGAGCCTACCCAGATACGCAGTATTTT	CASSLAGLAGAYPDTQYF
TRBV7-2	NA	TRBJ1-1	TRBD1	TGTGCCAGCAGCTTAGAGGACAGGGTAGCTTTCTTT	CASSLEDRVAFF
TRBV6-6	NA	TRBJ2-7	NA	TGTGCCAGCAGTTACTCGGTTCCAGGCACCTACGAGCAGTACTTC	CASSYSVPGTYEQYF
TRBV5-1	once	TRBJ1-4	TRBD1	TGCGCCAGCAGTCCCGGGACAGGGAATGAAAAACTGTTTTTT	CASSPGTGNEKLFF
TRBV29-1	NA	TRBJ2-3	TRBD2	TGCAGCGTTGGGGGCGGGAGGGGGACAGATACGCAGTATTTT	CSVGGGRGTDTQYF
TRBV11-3	NA	TRBJ2-2	NA	TGTGCCAGCAGCCCCGCCTCCCTGAGGTGGGCCGGGGAGCTGTTTTTT	CASSPASLRWAGELFF
TRBV6-1	few	TRBJ2-3	NA	TGTGCCAGCAGTGAAGGGACAGTTAGGGGAGATACGCAGTATTTT	CASSEGTVRGDTQYF
TRBV28	few	TRBJ2-7	NA	TGTGCCAGCAGGGACTTCCTCTACGAGCAGTACTTC	CASRDFLYEQYF
TRBV6-5	NA	TRBJ1-5	NA	TGTGCCAGCAGTTACTCAAGTGGTCAGCCCCAGCATTTT	CASSYSSGQPQHF
TRBV27	NA	TRBJ2-4	NA	TGTGCCAGCAGTTTTTTAGACGCCAAAAACATTCAGTACTTC	CASSFLDAKNIQYF
TRBV5-1	NA	TRBJ1-4	NA	TGCGCCAGCAGCATCACAGGGTCAACTAATGAAAAACTGTTTTTT	CASSITGSTNEKLFF
TRBV28	NA	TRBJ2-7	TRBD2	TGTGCCAGCAGTTTAGTTAGCGGGAGGGCCTACGAGCAGTACTTC	CASSLVSGRAYEQYF
TRBV5-6	NA	TRBJ2-2	TRBD2	TGTGCCAGCAGCTTTCTAGCGGGAGGGATCACCGGGGAGCTGTTTTTT	CASSFLAGGITGELFF
TRBV28	NA	TRBJ2-5	TRBD1	TGTGCCAGCAGTTTATTGTTGGGACAGGGTACGGAAGAGACCCAGTACTTC	CASSLLLGQGTEETQYF
TRBV11-3	NA	TRBJ2-1	NA	TGTGCCAGCAGCCGCCCGGCGCCAAGGTACAATGAGCAGTTCTTC	CASSRPAPRYNEQFF
TRBV5-4	NA	TRBJ2-2	TRBD2	TGTGCCAGCAGCCTACTAGCGGTAAACACCGGGGAGCTGTTTTTT	CASSLLAVNTGELFF
TRBV4-2	NA	TRBJ2-7	NA	TGTGCCAGCAGCCAAGGTCAGATTACCTACGAGCAGTACTTC	CASSQGQITYEQYF
TRBV5-1	NA	TRBJ1-1	TRBD1	TGCGCCAGCAGCTTCGACCCGACAGGGCCCAACACTGAAGCTTTCTTT	CASSFDPTGPNTEAFF
TRBV4-3	NA	TRBJ2-3	NA	TGCGCCAGCAGCCAAGAGGGCAGGGAAAATACGCAGTATTTT	CASSQEGRENTQYF
TRBV14	once	TRBJ2-5	TRBD1	TGTGCCAGCAGCCTTAGGACAGGGGGCTGGGAGACCCAGTACTTC	CASSLRTGGWETQYF
TRBV5-1	NA	TRBJ1-2	NA	TGCGCCAGCAAGGTTGAAGAGCATGACTATGGCTACACCTTC	CASKVEEHDYGYTF
TRBV7-2	NA	TRBJ2-7	TRBD2	TGTGCCAGCAGCTTAAGGCCCCTAGCGGGAGACTACGAGCAGTACTTC	CASSLRPLAGDYEQYF
TRBV30	NA	TRBJ2-7	NA	TGTGCCTGGAGAGGGGTCACCTACGAGCAGTACTTC	CAWRGVTYEQYF
TRBV10-3	NA	TRBJ2-2	NA	TGTGCCACCACTTCGTCCGGAGCCGACACCGGGGAGCTGTTTTTT	CATTSSGADTGELFF
TRBV7-2	NA	TRBJ2-7	NA	TGTGCCAGCAGCTTGGAGTTGCTACAAACCTACGAGCAGTACTTC	CASSLELLQTYEQYF
TRBV18	NA	TRBJ1-5	NA	TGTGCCAGCTCTCGCGGGGAAAGCAATCAGCCCCAGCATTTT	CASSRGESNQPQHF
TRBV7-7	NA	TRBJ2-1	TRBD1	TGTGCTAGCAGCCGCGGGACAGGGGACTACAATGAGCAGTTCTTC	CASSRGTGDYNEQFF